The T cell receptor beta chain described here comes from a study of cytotoxic CD8 clonotypes in ibrutinib-treated CLL. Findings of the study overall: Patients had baseline clonality above age-matched healthy donors, and this clonality moved with circulating CD8+ T-cell counts. Before falling back toward baseline at progression, clonality had risen at the time of ibrutinib response.

TCRdb keeps only in-frame clones here, not all; method: immunoSEQ multiplex PCR. The sample lists 200,000 to 250,000 clones; roughly 73% were seen once. Trimming removed 0 bases from V and 0 bases from J, with 7 bases in between. This CDR3 has 15 residues. Germline-derived CDR1 and CDR2 are SGHRS and YFSETQ. Concerning this clone itself: Its antigen is as yet unknown. Additional DNA sequences in this sample encode the identical CDR3.

The specimen was PBMCs, collected after 12 months of ibrutinib treatment. The chain links TRBV5-1 to TRBJ2-1; maybe TRBD1 (6 bases). This clonotype was sampled from a human donor with chronic lymphocytic leukemia. CDR3 nucleotide sequence: TGCGCCAGCAGCTTGGGGACAGACTCCTACAATGAGCAGTTCTTC. Translation gives CASSLGTDSYNEQFF.